This entry concerns a single TCR beta chain. At least ten counts were recorded for this clonotype. Its antigen has not been determined. Within one base of it there is no much larger clone, and no base qualities were kept. The data originate from a study of identical twins (TCRdb year 2016). Study-wide context: To test whether fetal clonotypes persist, the study used deep sequencing on TCR alpha and beta repertoires from monozygotic twins, unrelated adults of various ages, and cord blood. Replicate twin experiments were performed at different times using different library preparation protocols to rule out contamination. The full study reports these points: In beta out-of-frame sequences, excess twin sharing was weaker, because having fewer shared sequences lowered the signal-to-noise ratio. Compared with coincidental sharing between unrelated individuals, out-of-frame TCR alpha sequences shared between twins showed an excess of sequences with low generation probability. Invariant T cells such as MAIT and iNKT could partly confound zero-insertion analyses, although diverse VJ usage argued against such confounding for most clonotypes. Recombination models systematically underestimated out-of-frame TCR alpha sharing in monozygotic twins but agreed with sharing between unrelated individuals. Fewer insertions were carried by abundant cord blood beta clonotypes; a weaker similar trend was observed in young adult naive repertoires, while no such trend was observed in memory repertoires. Because the same donors could not be followed over many years, conclusions were based on cross-sectional statistical analysis.

Every donor was a healthy Caucasian. Using Miltenyi CD45RO+ enrichment and human naive T-cell isolation kits, memory (CD45RO+) and naive T cells were isolated from PBMC. V ends up 0 bases short and J 4 bases short, with an unmatched junction base count of 4. The CDR3 runs 16 residues from the cysteine to the phenylalanine. Only the CDR3 region is kept as DNA, spanning 48 bases read in frame from base 1. CDR1 and CDR2, looked up from the germline V gene (reference sequence), are DFQATT and SNEGSKA. Preparation of the library involved 5' RACE. The listed sequencing device is Illumina HiSeq 2000. A universal primer binding site was added through template switching, and the final cDNA carried a unique molecular identifier so that TCR cDNA molecules could be counted accurately. Specific primers in the conserved constant-segment region were used to synthesize first-strand cDNA for the TCR alpha and beta chains. To control for contamination, each cDNA library was double barcoded with a SMART-Mk sample barcode plus Illumina barcodes. Two successive PCR steps introduced TruSeq adapter sequences along with Illumina sample barcodes. The TCR alpha and beta cDNA libraries were sequenced on the Illumina HiSeq platform using custom primers. The source study handled its data this way. MiGEC processed the raw reads to extract unique molecular identifiers, while MiXCR was used to determine the CDR3 positions. Recombination models were inferred per individual with the repgenHMM and IGoR tools using an EM algorithm. Shared clonotype analysis was performed with the tcR package in R, normalizing sharing by the product of cloneset sizes. Out-of-frame nonproductive sequences were analyzed to study raw recombination free of thymic and clonal selection effects. The public reads were reanalyzed by TCRdb: fastp trimming at Q25, MiXCR alignment, in-frame beta chains only. Rows with one shared CDR3 protein collapse into an entry with the most common genes and DNA. None of the V and J calls come from the authors' own analysis; TCRdb made them. In all, the sample holds around 100,000 distinct CDR3 sequences, and 5.5% to 7% of those were seen once. The ten most abundant clones make up approximately 12% of the sample.

Input material: memory T cells sorted from blood. This sample's cell subset or site label indicates: CD45RO+ enriched T cells. The rearrangement joined TRBV20-1 to TRBJ2-1, with 12 central nucleotides matching TRBD2. This receptor was taken from a woman between 50 and 59 years old in good health. DNA sequence: TGCAGTGCTAGAGATCGAACTAGCGGGAGGTACAATGAGCAGTTCTTC. It translates as CSARDRTSGRYNEQFF.